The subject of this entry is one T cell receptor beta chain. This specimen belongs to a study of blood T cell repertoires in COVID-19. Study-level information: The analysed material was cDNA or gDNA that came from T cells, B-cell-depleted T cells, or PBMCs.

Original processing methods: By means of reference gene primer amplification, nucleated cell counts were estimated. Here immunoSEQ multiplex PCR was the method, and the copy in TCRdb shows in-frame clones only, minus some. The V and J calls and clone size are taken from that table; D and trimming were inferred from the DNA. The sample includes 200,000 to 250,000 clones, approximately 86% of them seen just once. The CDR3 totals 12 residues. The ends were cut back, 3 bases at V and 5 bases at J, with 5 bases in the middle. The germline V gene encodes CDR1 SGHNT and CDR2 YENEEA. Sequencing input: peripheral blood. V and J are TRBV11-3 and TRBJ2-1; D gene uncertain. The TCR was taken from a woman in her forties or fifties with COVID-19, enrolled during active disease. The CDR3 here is CASSFRDNEQFF. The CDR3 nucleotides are TGTGCCAGCAGCTTTCGGGACAATGAGCAGTTCTTC.